These 8 T cell receptor beta chains were sequenced from one sample in a study of shared clonotypes between healthy human individuals. Sequencing used immunoSEQ multiplex PCR; TCRdb keeps in-frame clones, though not all of them. Of roughly 2.2 million clones listed, 90% to 95% are singletons. The specimen sequenced was naive CD4+ T cells from PBMCs. Noted subset: CD45RA+ positively selected. These receptors came from a man between 18 and 29 years old in good health. Some clones in this sample may be carry-over from other donors' samples.

The chain has TRBV6-5 and TRBJ1-2; no reliable D call. The CDR3 is 14 residues long. V was clipped by 6 bases and J by 9 bases, with 20 bases between them. Germline values: CDR1 MNHEY, CDR2 SVGAGI. CDR3 sequence reads: CASRPSQRARSYTF. The CDR3 DNA reads as TGTGCCAGCAGGCCGTCCCAGCGGGCTAGGAGCTACACCTTC.

The chain uses TRBV6-5 and TRBJ2-2, with D perhaps given as TRBD1 or TRBD2 (5 bases each). There are 15 residues in the CDR3. V shed 2 bases and J shed 4 bases, with 11 bases lying between them. Looked up from germline, CDR1 is MNHEY and CDR2 is SVGAGI. The DNA of the CDR3 is TGTGCCAGCAGTTACGGGCAGGGACCCACCGGGGAGCTGTTTTTT. Translated, it gives CASSYGQGPTGELFF.

The V and J genes are TRBV9 and TRBJ2-1; 7 bases agree with TRBD2. V was pared by 0 bases and J by 9 bases, with 18 bases of the junction left unmatched. The germline V gene has CDR1 SGDLS and CDR2 YYNGEE. There are 18 residues in the CDR3. CDR3 sequence: CASSVATSRAGANGEQFF. In nucleotides, the CDR3 is TGTGCCAGCAGCGTAGCTACGTCTAGGGCGGGAGCGAATGGTGAGCAGTTCTTC.

This chain joins TRBV6-5 and TRBJ1-1; 8 positions match TRBD1. The CDR3 runs 16 residues. V dropped 3 bases and J dropped 1; count of bases not matched to a gene: 7. The germline CDR1 and CDR2 sequences are MNHEY and SVGAGI. The CDR3 sequence is CASSYLQGAKNTEAFF. The CDR3 nucleotides are TGTGCCAGCAGTTATTTGCAGGGGGCTAAGAACACTGAAGCTTTCTTT.

V is TRBV28 and J is TRBJ1-4, with a tentative D call TRBD1 (5 bases). V shed 4 bases and J shed 0 bases, with 12 bases lying between them. This CDR3 comprises 16 residues. Per germline, CDR1 MDHEN and CDR2 SYDVKM. The CDR3 is CASSSGHSATNEKLFF. In DNA, the CDR3 is TGTGCCAGCAGTTCCGGACACAGTGCAACTAATGAAAAACTGTTTTTT.

The V and J genes are TRBV5-1 and TRBJ2-1, with 7 nucleotides matching TRBD1. Germline V gene sequence: CDR1 SGHRS, CDR2 YFSETQ. V was pared by 3 bases and J by 5 bases, with 2 bases of the junction left unmatched. The CDR3 totals 13 residues. The CDR3 reads CASSYGQDNEQFF. DNA of the CDR3: TGCGCCAGCAGCTACGGACAGGACAATGAGCAGTTCTTC.

This chain uses TRBV5-6 with TRBJ1-5; D gene unclear. The CDR3 runs to 14 residues. V was pared by 1 base and J by 4 bases, with 9 bases between. Germline V gene sequence: CDR1 SGHDT, CDR2 YYEEEE. CDR3 nucleotides: TGTGCCAGCAGCTTGAACCCGGGGAATCAGCCCCAGCATTTT. It encodes CASSLNPGNQPQHF.

Only one count was recorded for this clone. In DNA, the CDR3 is TGTGCCAGCAGTCCCCGGGACGGAAACAATGAGCAGTTCTTC. Its protein is CASSPRDGNNEQFF. The rearrangement joins TRBV27 to TRBJ2-1; D tentatively fits TRBD1 or TRBD2 (5 bases each). The germline gives CDR1 MNHEY, CDR2 SMNVEV (reference sequence). The CDR3 is 14 amino acids. V was trimmed by 5 bases and J by 5 bases, leaving 13 bases between them.